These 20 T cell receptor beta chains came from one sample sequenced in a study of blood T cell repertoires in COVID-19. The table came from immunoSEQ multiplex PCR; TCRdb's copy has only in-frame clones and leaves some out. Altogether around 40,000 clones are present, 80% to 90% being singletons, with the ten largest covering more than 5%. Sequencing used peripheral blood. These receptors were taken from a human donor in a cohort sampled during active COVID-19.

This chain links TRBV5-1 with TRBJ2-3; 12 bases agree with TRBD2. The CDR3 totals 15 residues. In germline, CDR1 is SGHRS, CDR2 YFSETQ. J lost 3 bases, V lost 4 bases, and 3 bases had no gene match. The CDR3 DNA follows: TGCGCCAGCAGCCCTAGCGGGAGGGTGACAGATACGCAGTATTTT. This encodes CASSPSGRVTDTQYF.

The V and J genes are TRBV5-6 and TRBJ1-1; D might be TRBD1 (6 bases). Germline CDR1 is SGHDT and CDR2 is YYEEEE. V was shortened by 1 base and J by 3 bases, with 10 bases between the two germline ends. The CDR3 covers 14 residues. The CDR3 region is CASSLTGPHTEAFF. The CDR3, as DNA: TGTGCCAGCAGCTTGACAGGGCCGCACACTGAAGCTTTCTTT.

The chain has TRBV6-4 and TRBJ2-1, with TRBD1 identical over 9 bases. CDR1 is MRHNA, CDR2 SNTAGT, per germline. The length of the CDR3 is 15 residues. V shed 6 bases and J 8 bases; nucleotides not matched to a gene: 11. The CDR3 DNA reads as TGTGCCAGCAGAGCCGGGACAGGGCCCTTTGATGAGCAGTTCTTC. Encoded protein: CASRAGTGPFDEQFF.

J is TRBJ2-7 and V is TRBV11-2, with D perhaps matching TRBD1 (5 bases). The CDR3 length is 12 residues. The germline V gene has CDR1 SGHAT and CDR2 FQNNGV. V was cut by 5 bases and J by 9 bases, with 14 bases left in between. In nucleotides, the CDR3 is TGTGCCAGCAGCCCGGACACATTGGGGCAGTACTTC. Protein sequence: CASSPDTLGQYF.

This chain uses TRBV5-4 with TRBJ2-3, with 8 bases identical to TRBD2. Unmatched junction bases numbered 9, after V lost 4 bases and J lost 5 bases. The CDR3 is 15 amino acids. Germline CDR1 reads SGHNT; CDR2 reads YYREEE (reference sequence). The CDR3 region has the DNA TGTGCCAGCAGCCCACGACAGCGGGAGAGAGATACGCAGTATTTT. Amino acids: CASSPRQRERDTQYF.

The CDR3 sequence is CASSTHLGSGRNNEQFF. CDR3 nucleotide sequence: TGTGCCAGCAGCACCCATCTCGGTAGCGGGAGAAACAATGAGCAGTTCTTC. The rearrangement joins TRBV3-1 (or the pseudogene TRBV3-2) to TRBJ2-1; 9 bases fit TRBD2. The CDR3 extends over 17 amino acids. Germline assignment: CDR1 LGHDT and CDR2 YNNKEL (reference sequence). V dropped 5 bases and J dropped 5; count of bases not matched to a gene: 13.

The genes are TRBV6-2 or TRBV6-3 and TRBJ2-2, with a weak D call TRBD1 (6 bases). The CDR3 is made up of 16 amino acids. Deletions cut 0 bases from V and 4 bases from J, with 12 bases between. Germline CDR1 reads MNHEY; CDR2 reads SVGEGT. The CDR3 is CASSYSQGLGTGELFF. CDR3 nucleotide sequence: TGTGCCAGCAGTTACTCGCAGGGGCTGGGCACCGGGGAGCTGTTTTTT.

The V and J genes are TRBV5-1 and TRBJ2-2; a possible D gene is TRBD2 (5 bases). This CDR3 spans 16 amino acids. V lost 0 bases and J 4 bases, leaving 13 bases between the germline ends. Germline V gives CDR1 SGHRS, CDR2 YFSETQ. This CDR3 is CASSLASGEGTGELFF. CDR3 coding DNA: TGCGCCAGCAGCTTGGCAAGCGGTGAGGGCACCGGGGAGCTGTTTTTT.

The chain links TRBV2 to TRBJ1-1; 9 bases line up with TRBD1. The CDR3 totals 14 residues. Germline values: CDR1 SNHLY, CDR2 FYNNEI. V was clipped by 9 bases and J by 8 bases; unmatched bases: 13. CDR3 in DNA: TGTGCCAGGGCACTGGGACAGGGTAACGGCGAAGCTTTCTTT. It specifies CARALGQGNGEAFF.

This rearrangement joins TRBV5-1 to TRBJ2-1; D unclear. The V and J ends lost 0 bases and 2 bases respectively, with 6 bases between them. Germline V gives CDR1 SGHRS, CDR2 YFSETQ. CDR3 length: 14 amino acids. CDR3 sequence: CASSLVSPYNEQFF. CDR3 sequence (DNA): TGCGCCAGCAGCTTGGTAAGCCCCTACAATGAGCAGTTCTTC.

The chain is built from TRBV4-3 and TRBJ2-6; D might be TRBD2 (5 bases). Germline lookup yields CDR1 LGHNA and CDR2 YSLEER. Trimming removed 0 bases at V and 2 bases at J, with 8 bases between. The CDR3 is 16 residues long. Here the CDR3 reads CASSQDRGAGANVLTF. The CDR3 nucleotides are TGCGCCAGCAGCCAAGATCGGGGAGCTGGGGCCAACGTCCTGACTTTC.

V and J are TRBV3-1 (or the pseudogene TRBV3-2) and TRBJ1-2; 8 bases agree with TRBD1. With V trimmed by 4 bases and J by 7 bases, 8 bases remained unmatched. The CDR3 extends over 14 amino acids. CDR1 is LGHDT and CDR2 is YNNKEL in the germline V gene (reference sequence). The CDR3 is CASSRPGTGSGYTF. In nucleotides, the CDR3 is TGTGCCAGCAGCCGACCAGGGACAGGCTCTGGCTACACCTTC.

This chain's CDR3 is CASSGLGQEIRGYTF. The CDR3 coding sequence is TGTGCCAGTAGTGGGCTGGGACAGGAAATACGTGGCTACACCTTC. The V call is TRBV19, the J call TRBJ1-2, with TRBD1 matching over 8 bases. This CDR3 region has 15 residues. V was clipped by 5 bases and J by 7 bases; unmatched bases: 12. CDR1 LNHDA and CDR2 SQIVND come from the germline V gene (reference sequence).

The CDR3: CASSSGQTNTEAFF. CDR3 in DNA: TGTGCCAGCAGTTCCGGACAGACGAACACTGAAGCTTTCTTT. The rearrangement joins TRBV27 to TRBJ1-1; D may be TRBD1 (6 bases). There are 14 residues in the CDR3. V gave up 4 bases and J gave up 1 base, with 10 bases separating them. The germline V gene has CDR1 MNHEY and CDR2 SMNVEV (reference sequence).

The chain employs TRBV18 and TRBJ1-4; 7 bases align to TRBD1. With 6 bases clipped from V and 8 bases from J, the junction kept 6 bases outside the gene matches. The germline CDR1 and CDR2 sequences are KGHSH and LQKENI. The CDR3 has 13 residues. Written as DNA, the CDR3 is TGTGCCAGCTCCCTCGGACAGGAAGAAAAACTGTTTTTT. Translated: CASSLGQEEKLFF.

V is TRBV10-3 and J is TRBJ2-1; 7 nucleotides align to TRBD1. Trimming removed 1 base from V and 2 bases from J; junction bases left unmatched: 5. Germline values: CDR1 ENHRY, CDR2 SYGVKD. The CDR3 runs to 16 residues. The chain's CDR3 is CAISELGTVTYNEQFF. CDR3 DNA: TGTGCCATCAGTGAGTTGGGGACAGTCACCTACAATGAGCAGTTCTTC.

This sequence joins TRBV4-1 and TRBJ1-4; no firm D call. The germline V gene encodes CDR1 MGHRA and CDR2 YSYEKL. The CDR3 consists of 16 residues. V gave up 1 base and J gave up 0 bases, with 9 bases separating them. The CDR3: CASSQVPEATNEKLFF. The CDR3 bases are TGCGCCAGCAGCCAAGTACCAGAGGCAACTAATGAAAAACTGTTTTTT.

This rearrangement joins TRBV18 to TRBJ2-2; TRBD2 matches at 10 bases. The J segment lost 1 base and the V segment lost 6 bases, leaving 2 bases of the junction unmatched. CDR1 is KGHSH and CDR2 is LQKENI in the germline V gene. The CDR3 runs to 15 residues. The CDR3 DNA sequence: TGTGCCAGCTCCCCTAGCGGGAGGAACACCGGGGAGCTGTTTTTT. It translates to CASSPSGRNTGELFF.

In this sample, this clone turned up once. This CDR3 reads CASSINRHRTF. The CDR3 coding sequence is TGTGCCAGTAGTATTAACAGGCACAGAACCTTC. The chain carries TRBV19 and TRBJ1-2, with D possibly TRBD1 on 5 matching bases. The germline V and J ends were trimmed by 3 bases and 14 bases, with 13 bases remaining between them. Per germline, CDR1 LNHDA and CDR2 SQIVND (reference sequence). This CDR3 spans 11 amino acids.

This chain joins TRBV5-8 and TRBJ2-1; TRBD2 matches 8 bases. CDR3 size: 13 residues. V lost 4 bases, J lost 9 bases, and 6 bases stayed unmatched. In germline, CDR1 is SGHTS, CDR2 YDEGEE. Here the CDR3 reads CASSLERGFEQFF. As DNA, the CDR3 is TGTGCCAGCAGCCTGGAGCGGGGGTTTGAGCAGTTCTTC.